The 17 T cell receptor beta chains below all came from one sample that was sequenced in a study of CD8+CD57+ T cells in acquired aplastic anemia. For CDR3 and TCR beta VDJ profiling, genomic DNA was the template used. TCRdb ran MiXCR on the reads and lists one entry per CDR3 protein. The table includes hundreds of thousands of distinct CDR3 sequences, 60% to 80% detected once. Input material: sorted CD4+, CD8+, or CD8+CD57+ T cells (not recorded which) from PBMCs. The source of these receptors is a human donor in good health, serving as a control.

About this clonotype itself: A junction end diverges from the germline sequence, so it may reflect a read error. The chain uses TRBV20-1 and TRBJ2-1, with TRBD2 matching 9 bases. Germline V gene sequence: CDR1 DFQATT, CDR2 SNEGSKA (reference sequence). The CDR3 length is 16 residues. CDR3 amino acids: CSAPYSAGGPYSEQFF. DNA of the CDR3: TGCAGTGCTCCCTATTCGGCGGGGGGGCCCTACAGTGAGCAGTTCTTC.

The chain recombines TRBV7-2 with TRBJ1-2; D is perhaps TRBD1 (6 bases). This CDR3 region has 15 residues. Germline lookup yields CDR1 SGHTA and CDR2 FQGNSA. V was shortened by 2 bases and J by 0 bases, with 10 bases between the two germline ends. The CDR3 sequence: CASSLRTEANYGYTF. CDR3 in DNA: TGTGCCAGCAGCTTAAGGACAGAAGCTAACTATGGCTACACCTTC. Looking up the rest from reference TRBV7-2 and TRBJ1-2 gives the full variable domain: GAGVSQSPSNKVTEKGKDVELRCDPISGHTALYWYRQSLGQGLEFLIYFQGNSAPDKSGLPSDRFSAERTGGSVSTLTIQRTQQEDSAVYLCASSLRTEANYGYTFGSGTRLTVV.

On this clonotype: In this CDR3 the conserved last residue, phenylalanine or tryptophan, is missing, so a read error is likely. The limits of the CDR3 on the DNA are not certain, so only TCRdb's listed CDR3 is given. This chain links TRBV7-9 with TRBJ2-5; the D segment call TRBD1 is taken from the table without a DNA check. The V gene's germline CDR1 is SEHNR and CDR2 FQNEAQ (reference sequence). The CDR3 totals 13 residues, both ends included. CDR3 loop: CASSLGVAETKYY.

V gene TRBV7-9 combines with J gene TRBJ2-7; D may be TRBD2 (7 bases). V was shortened by 3 bases and J by 0 bases, with 21 bases between the two germline ends. The CDR3 has 18 residues. Germline CDR1 and CDR2: SEHNR and FQNEAQ (reference sequence). As DNA, the CDR3 is TGTGCCAGCAGCTTCGGGGGTGGGGGGGCACTTAGCTCCTACGAGCAGTACTTC. It specifies CASSFGGGGALSSYEQYF.

This sequence joins TRBV29-1 and TRBJ1-2; no reliable D call. CDR3 length equals 11 residues. From germline, CDR1 is SQVTM and CDR2 ANQGSEA. CDR3 amino acids: CRVKDKCGYTF. In DNA form, the CDR3 reads TGCAGGGTTAAAGACAAGTGCGGCTACACCTTC.

The chain has TRBV7-6 and TRBJ2-3, with a tentative D call TRBD1 (6 bases). The CDR3 sequence is 15 residues long. Germline lookup yields CDR1 SGHVS and CDR2 FNYEAQ. The ends were cut back, 4 bases at V and 0 bases at J, with 11 bases in the middle. CDR3 protein: CASSSGQSSTDTQYF. CDR3 DNA sequence: TGTGCCAGCAGCTCCGGACAGTCTAGCACAGATACGCAGTATTTT.

This rearrangement joins TRBV4-1 to TRBJ2-5, with TRBD1 identical over 8 bases. Trimming cost V 6 bases and J 6 bases; bases outside gene matches: 15. Germline loops: CDR1 MGHRA, CDR2 YSYEKL. The CDR3 runs 16 residues. The CDR3 DNA reads TGCGCCAGCAGTGAGTCCCCTCGACAGGGGATGAAGACCCAGTACTTC. Translated, it gives CASSESPRQGMKTQYF.

The V gene is TRBV5-4, the J gene TRBJ2-6, with TRBD2 as a possible D gene (5 bases). Trimming cost V 4 bases and J 10 bases, with 9 bases left between them. Per germline, CDR1 SGHNT and CDR2 YYREEE (reference sequence). This CDR3 has 12 residues. The CDR3 loop reads CASSVERNVLTF. The CDR3 DNA reads TGTGCCAGCAGCGTTGAGCGGAACGTCCTGACTTTC.

The gene calls are TRBV5-6 and TRBJ2-3; the D is unclear. This CDR3 comprises 14 residues. Trimming took 4 bases from V and 4 from J, leaving 13 bases between them. Germline V gene sequence: CDR1 SGHDT, CDR2 YYEEEE. DNA for the CDR3: TGTGCCAGCAGCCCACAACAGTCCCCAGATACGCAGTATTTT. As protein: CASSPQQSPDTQYF. The whole variable domain, remainder taken from reference TRBV5-6 and TRBJ2-3, is DAGVTQSPTHLIKTRGQQVTLRCSPKSGHDTVSWYQQALGQGPQFIFQYYEEEERQRGNFPDRFSGHQFPNYSSELNVNALLLGDSALYLCASSPQQSPDTQYFGPGTRLTVL.

V is TRBV7-2 and J is TRBJ2-7; D is uncertain. Germline loops: CDR1 SGHTA, CDR2 FQGNSA. V lost 2 bases, J lost 11 bases, and 22 bases lay in between. The CDR3 is made up of 15 amino acids. The CDR3 protein is CASSLQPRTNNEEYF. In nucleotides, the CDR3 is TGTGCCAGCAGCTTACAACCACGTACGAACAACGAAGAGTACTTC.

This clonotype was seen many times. The chain has TRBV25-1 and TRBJ2-7, with TRBD2 matching 7 bases. The CDR3 runs to 11 residues. Germline V gene data show CDR1 as MGHDK and CDR2 as SYGVNS. Losses at the gene ends were 11 bases for V and 2 bases for J; bases not matched to a gene: 3. CDR3 DNA: TGTGCCGCGGGAGAGACCTACGAGCAGTACTTC. Amino acids: CAAGETYEQYF.

In its sample, this clonotype was seen many times. This chain connects TRBV7-2 to TRBJ2-5, with 8 bases identical to TRBD2. The CDR3 contains 15 residues. Germline V lookup: CDR1 SGHTA, CDR2 FQGNSA. The trim removed 5 bases at V and 5 bases at J, leaving 10 bases unmatched. The CDR3 nucleotides read TGTGCCAGCAGCCTAAGCGGGGGCTTAGGGGAGACCCAGTACTTC. Its protein product is CASSLSGGLGETQYF.

The rearrangement links TRBV25-1 to TRBJ2-7; D tentatively fits TRBD1 or TRBD2 (5 bases each). The CDR3 consists of 19 residues. Germline lookup yields CDR1 MGHDK and CDR2 SYGVNS. Trimming took off 5 bases at V and 5 bases at J, with 31 bases between the two ends. The CDR3 nucleotides read TGTGCCAGCAGTCCGATTCAGGGCTGCGCCCACGAGGGCTCACACGAGCAGTACTTC. Translating gives CASSPIQGCAHEGSHEQYF.

This clonotype was picked up many times. This sequence joins TRBV14 and TRBJ1-4, with no clear D. CDR1 is SGHDN and CDR2 is FVKESK in the germline V gene. The CDR3 runs 16 residues. Trimming pared 1 base from V and 5 bases from J, leaving 14 bases between. The CDR3 bases are TGTGCCAGCAGCCAAGGCCTTGTTCGGCGAAATGAAAAACTGTTTTTT. Translated, it gives CASSQGLVRRNEKLFF.

About this clonotype: This may be a read error, as it is one base from a much larger clone. The V and J genes are TRBV10-3 and TRBJ1-3, with D unclear. CDR3 length: 13 amino acids. Trimming shortened V by 11 bases and J by 3 bases, and 14 bases separated the two germline ends. CDR1 is ENHRY, CDR2 SYGVKD, per germline. The CDR3: CAGSGSLGNTIYF. CDR3 sequence (DNA): TGTGCCGGCAGCGGCTCTCTTGGAAACACCATATATTTT.

Comments on this clonotype: A much larger clonotype is one base distant, so this may be a read error. The conserved final phenylalanine or tryptophan is absent from the CDR3, which likely points to a read error. This sequence joins TRBV20-1 and TRBJ1-2, with a weak D call TRBD1 (5 bases). CDR3 length: 15 residues. CDR1 is DFQATT, CDR2 SNEGSKA, per germline (reference sequence). Trimming took 2 bases from V and 4 from J, leaving 17 bases between them. In DNA form, the CDR3 reads TGCAGTGCTAGAACCCGGGGCGGCAATGTCTATGGCTACACCTCC. Its protein is CSARTRGGNVYGYTS.

The V call is TRBV6-6, the J call TRBJ1-5; possible D gene TRBD1, 6 bases. The germline V gene encodes CDR1 MNHNY and CDR2 SVGAGI (reference sequence). V dropped 6 bases and J dropped 4 bases, with 16 bases sitting between them. The CDR3 contains 15 residues. CDR3 residues: CASSDGARGNQPQHF. The CDR3 nucleotides read TGTGCCAGCAGCGATGGAGCAAGGGGGAATCAGCCCCAGCATTTT.